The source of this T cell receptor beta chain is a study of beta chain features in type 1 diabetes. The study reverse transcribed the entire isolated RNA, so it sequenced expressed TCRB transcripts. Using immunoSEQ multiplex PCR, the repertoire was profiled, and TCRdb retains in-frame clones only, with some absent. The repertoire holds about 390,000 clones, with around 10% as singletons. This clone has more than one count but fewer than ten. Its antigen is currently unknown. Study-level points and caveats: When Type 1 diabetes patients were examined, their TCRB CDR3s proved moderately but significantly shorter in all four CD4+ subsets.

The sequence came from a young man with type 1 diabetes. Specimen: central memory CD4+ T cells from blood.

This chain's CDR3 is CASSQQLELTDTQYF. The CDR3 nucleotides read TGTGCCAGCAGCCAGCAACTCGAGCTCACAGATACGCAGTATTTT. The chain carries TRBV4-2 and TRBJ2-3; D not certain. V lost 3 bases and J lost 2, with 12 bases in between. Looked up from germline, CDR1 is LGHNA and CDR2 is YNFKEQ. CDR3 length: 15 amino acids.